This T cell receptor (beta chain) came from a study of tumor and adjacent non-tumor tissue in lung cancer. Study information: There were some 11 adenocarcinoma, 2 squamous cell carcinoma and 1 small cell lung cancer cases. About 4.2 million productive TCRbeta reads were obtained per sample on average.

Comments on this clonotype: Antigen: not known. Germline and junction disagree at one end, which may indicate a read error.

The library came from three nested PCR rounds adapted from ARM-PCR protocols. TCRdb processed the multiplex PCR reads anew with MiXCR; each CDR3 protein has one entry. The data contain about 93,000 distinct CDR3 sequences, less than 80% of them seen just once; the ten biggest clones take up around 18%. CDR3 size: 13 residues. CDR1 and CDR2 (germline): MNHNY, SVGAGI (reference sequence). RNA was extracted from bulk tissue without any cell sorting. Overall study results and limits: Shorter survival was associated with higher TCR diversity in tumors. Normal lung showed higher cumulative top 100 clone frequency than tumor.

The specimen was lung tumor tissue. The sequence was obtained from a man in his 60s with non-small cell lung cancer. The chain has TRBV6-6 and TRBJ1-5; D call uncertain. In DNA, the CDR3 is TGCACCAGCAGTTACTCTACAGCCCAGCCCCAGCATTTT. It codes for CTSSYSTAQPQHF.